These 32 T cell receptor beta chains share one sample of origin, sequenced in a study of control samples from healthy donors and cancer patients. The assay was immunoSEQ multiplex PCR, and TCRdb's table has in-frame clones only and misses some. The table shows 80,000 to 100,000 clones, with roughly 92% occurring only once. Specimen: blood. These receptors came from a human donor in good health. The donor label of this sample is uncertain.

With respect to this clone: This likely comes from a read error, as the CDR3 has no conserved phenylalanine or tryptophan at its end. The CDR3 protein is CATRGQYGYTV. The DNA of the CDR3 is TGTGCCACCAGAGGGCAGTATGGCTACACCGTC. The chain couples TRBV24-1 to TRBJ1-2; D is uncertain. Per germline, CDR1 KGHDR and CDR2 SFDVKD. V was pared by 7 bases and J by 5 bases, with 7 bases between. The CDR3 sequence is 11 residues long.

V usage is TRBV5-1 and J usage is TRBJ1-1; D call uncertain. Trimming took off 1 base at V and 5 bases at J, with 9 bases between the two ends. The CDR3 extends over 13 amino acids. CDR1 and CDR2 (germline): SGHRS, YFSETQ. This CDR3 reads CASSLRTNTEAFF. The CDR3 coding sequence is TGCGCCAGCAGCTTGCGCACGAATACTGAAGCTTTCTTT.

The chain has TRBV3-1 (or the pseudogene TRBV3-2) and TRBJ2-7, with a weak D call TRBD1 (5 bases). Trimming removed 2 bases from V and 4 bases from J, with 9 bases in between. The length of the CDR3 is 13 residues. Germline CDR1 reads LGHDT; CDR2 reads YNNKEL (reference sequence). The CDR3 bases are TGTGCCAGCAGCCAAAGACAGCATTACGAGCAGTACTTC. Its protein is CASSQRQHYEQYF.

The rearrangement uses TRBV18 and TRBJ2-4; 8 positions agree with TRBD1. V shed 0 bases and J 1 base; nucleotides not matched to a gene: 2. CDR1 is KGHSH, CDR2 LQKENI, per germline. The CDR3 sequence is 16 residues long. The DNA of the CDR3 is TGTGCCAGCTCACCACCGCGGACAGGGGCCAAAAACATTCAGTACTTC. Translated, it gives CASSPPRTGAKNIQYF.

The gene calls are TRBV24-1 and TRBJ2-5; D may be TRBD1 or TRBD2 (5 bases each). V was shortened by 5 bases and J by 0 bases, with 15 bases between the two germline ends. The CDR3 is 16 residues long. The germline V gene encodes CDR1 KGHDR and CDR2 SFDVKD. Here the CDR3 reads CATSAVGDLDQETQYF. Written as DNA, the CDR3 is TGTGCCACCAGTGCAGTAGGGGACCTAGACCAAGAGACCCAGTACTTC.

The rearrangement uses TRBV5-1 and TRBJ2-2; 7 nucleotides line up with TRBD1. CDR3 length: 14 amino acids. Germline values: CDR1 SGHRS, CDR2 YFSETQ. Trimming removed 4 bases from V and 5 bases from J; junction bases left unmatched: 5. The CDR3: CASSIVQGTGELFF. CDR3 sequence (DNA): TGCGCCAGCAGCATTGTACAGGGGACCGGGGAGCTGTTTTTT. The full variable domain, completed using reference TRBV5-1 and TRBJ2-2, is KAGVTQTPRYLIKTRGQQVTLSCSPISGHRSVSWYQQTPGQGLQFLFEYFSETQRNKGNFPGRFSGRQFSNSRSEMNVSTLELGDSALYLCASSIVQGTGELFFGEGSRLTVL.

V and J are TRBV6-6 and TRBJ2-1; D not resolved. The CDR3 covers 11 residues. In germline, CDR1 is MNHNY, CDR2 SVGAGI (reference sequence). The V and J ends lost 2 bases and 8 bases respectively, with 4 bases between them. The CDR3 region has the DNA TGTGCCAGCAGTTACAGGGATGAGCAGTTCTTC. Translated: CASSYRDEQFF.

The V and J genes are TRBV9 and TRBJ2-5, with 14 positions matching TRBD2. J gave up 5 bases and V 4 bases, and 7 bases lay outside the gene matches. CDR3 length: 16 residues. Germline-derived CDR1 and CDR2 are SGDLS and YYNGEE. In DNA, the CDR3 is TGTGCCAGCAGCCTGGGACTAGCGGGGGCGGTGGAGACCCAGTACTTC. Translating gives CASSLGLAGAVETQYF.

The chain is built from TRBV3-1 (or the pseudogene TRBV3-2) and TRBJ1-1; the D is unclear. CDR1 is LGHDT, CDR2 YNNKEL, per germline (reference sequence). This CDR3 is built from 13 residues. The V gene lost 3 bases and the J gene lost 0 bases, with 5 bases spanning the gap. The CDR3 DNA follows: TGTGCCAGCAGCCAGCGGATGAACACTGAAGCTTTCTTT. Protein sequence: CASSQRMNTEAFF.

The J gene is TRBJ2-5, the V gene TRBV19; TRBD2 matches 7 bases. The germline gives CDR1 LNHDA, CDR2 SQIVND (reference sequence). V lost 6 bases and J lost 5; bases outside the gene matches: 12. This CDR3 has 15 residues. Here the CDR3 DNA reads TGTGCCAGTAGCTCGGGAACTAGCGCTGGGGAGACCCAGTACTTC. It encodes CASSSGTSAGETQYF.

V usage is TRBV11-1 and J usage is TRBJ2-5, with D possibly matching TRBD2 (5 bases). The CDR3 is made up of 12 amino acids. The germline V gene encodes CDR1 SGHAT and CDR2 FQDESV (reference sequence). V lost 4 bases and J lost 2, with 5 bases in between. CDR3 in DNA: TGTGCCAGCAGCTCGGGACAAGAGACCCAGTACTTC. This sequence encodes CASSSGQETQYF. The full variable domain, in which reference TRBV11-1 and TRBJ2-5 provide the parts outside the CDR3, is EAEVAQSPRYKITEKSQAVAFWCDPISGHATLYWYRQILGQGPELLVQFQDESVVDDSQLPKDRFSAERLKGVDSTLKIQPAELGDSAMYLCASSSGQETQYFGPGTRLLVL.

The chain combines TRBV5-6 with TRBJ1-1; D perhaps matches TRBD1 (5 bases). The germline CDR1 and CDR2 sequences are SGHDT and YYEEEE. The CDR3 is 11 residues long. Trimming shortened V by 3 bases and J by 11 bases, and 11 bases separated the two germline ends. The CDR3 here is CASSSGREAFF. The CDR3 bases are TGTGCCAGCAGCTCCGGCAGGGAGGCTTTCTTT. The full variable domain, rest sourced from reference TRBV5-6 and TRBJ1-1, is DAGVTQSPTHLIKTRGQQVTLRCSPKSGHDTVSWYQQALGQGPQFIFQYYEEEERQRGNFPDRFSGHQFPNYSSELNVNALLLGDSALYLCASSSGREAFFGQGTRLTVV.

The chain recombines TRBV2 with TRBJ2-5, with 7 bases aligning to TRBD2. Germline V gene lookup returns CDR1 SNHLY and CDR2 FYNNEI. The J segment lost 2 bases and the V segment lost 8 bases, leaving 11 bases of the junction unmatched. The CDR3 contains 15 residues. The CDR3 spells CASSELGGEQETQYF. CDR3 in DNA: TGTGCCAGCTCCGAGTTGGGAGGGGAACAAGAGACCCAGTACTTC.

This clone was picked up a small number of times. This chain uses TRBV12-3 or TRBV12-4 with TRBJ1-2; 8 nucleotides align to TRBD1. The CDR3 is made up of 13 amino acids. V lost 7 bases to trimming and J lost 6 bases; unmatched junction nucleotides: 7. The CDR3 reads CASTPGQVDGYTF. The CDR3, as DNA: TGTGCCAGCACCCCGGGACAGGTCGATGGCTACACCTTC.

The CDR3 reads CASRDRGLFYEQYF. CDR3 bases: TGTGCCAGCAGGGACAGGGGTCTCTTCTACGAGCAGTACTTC. The V gene is TRBV6-5, the J gene TRBJ2-7; 9 bases agree with TRBD1. Looked up from germline, CDR1 is MNHEY and CDR2 is SVGAGI. V lost 6 bases to trimming and J lost 3 bases; unmatched junction nucleotides: 6. The CDR3 consists of 14 residues.

The chain uses TRBV27 and TRBJ1-6; D is uncertain. Germline V gene sequence: CDR1 MNHEY, CDR2 SMNVEV (reference sequence). Trimming took 7 bases from V and 5 from J, leaving 12 bases between them. This CDR3 has 14 residues. This CDR3 reads CASTWGKDNSPLHF. The CDR3 nucleotides are TGTGCCAGCACCTGGGGTAAAGATAATTCACCCCTCCACTTT.

The V gene is TRBV7-6, the J gene TRBJ2-3, with 12 positions matching TRBD2. The trim removed 2 bases at V and 8 bases at J, leaving 17 bases unmatched. This CDR3 has 19 residues. Germline assignment: CDR1 SGHVS and CDR2 FNYEAQ. The CDR3 reads CASSLMSPSGGAGGTTQYF. The CDR3 region has the DNA TGTGCCAGCAGCTTAATGTCCCCTAGCGGGGGGGCGGGTGGTACTACGCAGTATTTT.

The V and J genes are TRBV19 and TRBJ1-3; D is undetermined. The germline V gene has CDR1 LNHDA and CDR2 SQIVND (reference sequence). This CDR3 spans 14 amino acids. Trimming took 5 bases from V and 0 from J, leaving 8 bases between them. Written as DNA, the CDR3 is TGTGCCAGTAGTCGTATCAACTCTGGAAACACCATATATTTT. Translation: CASSRINSGNTIYF.

The V and J genes are TRBV28 and TRBJ1-5; tentative D call: TRBD1 (5 bases). There are 13 residues in the CDR3. The V and J ends lost 4 bases and 6 bases respectively, with 10 bases between them. Germline lookup yields CDR1 MDHEN and CDR2 SYDVKM. This CDR3 reads CASSSAGTQPQHF. CDR3 bases: TGTGCCAGCAGTTCTGCGGGGACTCAGCCCCAGCATTTT.

This clone appeared a single time. The rearrangement joins TRBV12-5 to TRBJ2-7; D unclear. The V gene's germline CDR1 is LGHNT and CDR2 FRNRAP. This CDR3 comprises 13 residues. The germline V and J ends were trimmed by 0 bases and 5 bases, with 8 bases remaining between them. CDR3: CASGLVSTHEQYF. CDR3 nucleotides: TGTGCTAGTGGTTTGGTCTCGACCCACGAGCAGTACTTC.

CDR3 bases: TGTGCCAGTAGTATAGTTAGTCAAGGTAGGAGGGCCCAGCATTTT. Amino acids: CASSIVSQGRRAQHF. The J gene is TRBJ1-5, the V gene TRBV19; no clear D gene. CDR3 length equals 15 residues. The V end was cut by 1 base, the J end by 11 bases, with 18 bases between. Germline assignment: CDR1 LNHDA and CDR2 SQIVND (reference sequence).

The gene calls are TRBV18 and TRBJ1-3; no firm D call. The CDR3 length is 13 residues. Per germline, CDR1 KGHSH and CDR2 LQKENI. V shed 3 bases and J shed 4 bases, with 7 bases lying between them. The CDR3 sequence: CASSPPTGNTIYF. For the CDR3, the DNA is TGTGCCAGCTCACCTCCGACGGGAAACACCATATATTTT. Variable domain in full (rest from reference TRBV18 and TRBJ1-3): NAGVMQNPRHLVRRRGQEARLRCSPMKGHSHVYWYRQLPEEGLKFMVYLQKENIIDESGMPKERFSAEFPKEGPSILRIQQVVRGDSAAYFCASSPPTGNTIYFGEGSWLTVV.

The V and J genes are TRBV18 and TRBJ2-2; D perhaps matches TRBD2 (5 bases). The CDR3 covers 15 residues. The germline V gene has CDR1 KGHSH and CDR2 LQKENI. Trimming took off 2 bases at V and 3 bases at J, with 10 bases between the two ends. The CDR3 loop reads CASSPTRQDTGELFF. DNA of the CDR3: TGTGCCAGCTCACCAACTAGGCAGGACACCGGGGAGCTGTTTTTT.

The chain employs TRBV18 and TRBJ1-6; D might be TRBD1 (5 bases). The CDR3 length is 16 residues. V lost 1 base and J 5 bases, leaving 12 bases between the germline ends. Germline-derived CDR1 and CDR2 are KGHSH and LQKENI. The CDR3 region has the DNA TGTGCCAGCTCACCACGCAGGGTAGAGGATAATTCACCCCTCCACTTT. It is translated as CASSPRRVEDNSPLHF.

This chain links TRBV24-1 with TRBJ2-3; D may match TRBD1 or TRBD2 (6 bases each). Trimming took off 6 bases at V and 0 bases at J, with 12 bases between the two ends. The germline CDR1 and CDR2 sequences are KGHDR and SFDVKD. The CDR3 has 15 amino acids. CDR3: CATSPRGASTDTQYF. In DNA, the CDR3 is TGTGCCACCAGTCCGAGGGGGGCCAGCACAGATACGCAGTATTTT.

For the CDR3, the DNA is TGTGCCAGCAGTACTGGGCCAAGAGAGCAGTTCTTC. Residues: CASSTGPREQFF. J is TRBJ2-1 and V is TRBV2; D uncertain. The CDR3 runs 12 residues. V was shortened by 5 bases and J by 10 bases, with 12 bases between the two germline ends. Germline CDR1 reads SNHLY; CDR2 reads FYNNEI.

This rearrangement joins TRBV19 to TRBJ1-5, with D uncertain. CDR3 length: 14 amino acids. Per germline, CDR1 LNHDA and CDR2 SQIVND (reference sequence). Trimming removed 0 bases from V and 0 bases from J, with 3 bases in between. The DNA of the CDR3 is TGTGCCAGTAGTATAGATTATAGCAATCAGCCCCAGCATTTT. Translation gives CASSIDYSNQPQHF.

This chain connects TRBV28 to TRBJ2-3; D is unclear. Germline CDR1 is MDHEN and CDR2 is SYDVKM. There are 12 residues in the CDR3. V shed 7 bases and J shed 5 bases, with 10 bases lying between them. This CDR3 is CASTNYGDTQYF. For the CDR3, the DNA is TGTGCCAGCACGAATTACGGAGATACGCAGTATTTT.

This chain joins TRBV15 and TRBJ1-2, with D possibly being TRBD1 (6 bases). V dropped 2 bases and J dropped 4 bases, with 11 bases sitting between them. The CDR3 covers 14 residues. Germline assignment: CDR1 LNHNV and CDR2 YYDKDF (reference sequence). CDR3 sequence reads: CATSRKQGFYGYTF. In DNA form, the CDR3 reads TGTGCCACCAGCAGAAAACAGGGATTCTATGGCTACACCTTC.

This chain joins TRBV6-5 and TRBJ1-2, with D perhaps matching TRBD1 (5 bases). V dropped 6 bases and J dropped 4 bases, with 12 bases sitting between them. This CDR3 comprises 13 residues. Germline values: CDR1 MNHEY, CDR2 SVGAGI. CDR3 nucleotide sequence: TGTGCCAGCAGACCCGGGACGGCCTATGGCTACACCTTC. It encodes CASRPGTAYGYTF.

The chain uses TRBV2 and TRBJ1-5; 10 bases are a match to TRBD1. Germline V gene lookup returns CDR1 SNHLY and CDR2 FYNNEI. This CDR3 comprises 15 residues. Trimming at V came to 9 bases and at J to 6 bases, leaving 11 bases not matched to a gene. In DNA form, the CDR3 reads TGTGCCAGTTCAATGACAGGGGGCATAGGTCAGCCCCAGCATTTT. Protein sequence: CASSMTGGIGQPQHF.

The rearrangement uses TRBV3-1 (or the pseudogene TRBV3-2) and TRBJ1-1, with 7 positions matching TRBD1. Germline values: CDR1 LGHDT, CDR2 YNNKEL (reference sequence). CDR3 length equals 13 residues. Trimming removed 4 bases from V and 5 bases from J; junction bases left unmatched: 4. The chain's CDR3 is CASSPNRGTEAFF. The CDR3 region has the DNA TGTGCCAGCAGCCCGAACAGGGGTACTGAAGCTTTCTTT.